The clone carrying this T cell receptor (beta chain) occurred a few times. Its antigen is not known. RNA transcripts provided the source from which TCR beta CDR3 regions were amplified. First-round RT-PCR of the TCR CDR3 relied on the HTBI primer set. TCRdb fed the multiplex PCR reads into MiXCR, producing one record per CDR3 protein. The sample lists tens of thousands of distinct CDR3 sequences; 45% were seen once. Exclusion followed for patients with uncontrolled infection, other autoimmune disease, pregnancy or lactation. Germline V gene sequence: CDR1 SEHNR, CDR2 FQNEAQ (reference sequence). V lost 5 bases and J lost 7; bases outside the gene matches: 9. The CDR3 is 14 amino acids. The data originate from a study of T cells in Graves' hyperthyroidism and ophthalmopathy. Study-level points and caveats: Ophthalmopathy was model-predicted a median about 6.9 months pre-onset.

This TCR was recovered from a woman aged 25 to 39 with Graves' hyperthyroidism. Sequenced input: blood. This chain uses TRBV7-9 with TRBJ2-7, with 9 nucleotides matching TRBD2. CDR3 DNA: TGTGCCAGCAGCCCGCGGGGGGGCGTGTTGGAGCAGTACTTC. This encodes CASSPRGGVLEQYF.